This T cell receptor (beta chain) was captured by sequencing in a study of cytomegalovirus exposure and HLA in healthy donors. The CDR3 is made up of 15 amino acids. Looked up from germline, CDR1 is MNHEY and CDR2 is SVGAGI. V shed 7 bases and J 3 bases; nucleotides not matched to a gene: 9. This PCR relied on a set of 60 Vbeta primers and 13 Jbeta primers. Assay used: immunoSEQ multiplex PCR; TCRdb lists only in-frame clones, some missing. The sample yields fewer than 110,000 clones, 65% to 80% seen once. The sample taken for sequencing was PBMCs. This chain joins TRBV6-5 and TRBJ1-5; 7 bases are a match to TRBD1. This TCR came from a male donor in good health and CMV-seronegative. CDR3 protein: CASKKQGLNNQPQHF. The CDR3 DNA sequence: TGTGCCAGCAAAAAACAGGGGTTGAACAATCAGCCCCAGCATTTT.